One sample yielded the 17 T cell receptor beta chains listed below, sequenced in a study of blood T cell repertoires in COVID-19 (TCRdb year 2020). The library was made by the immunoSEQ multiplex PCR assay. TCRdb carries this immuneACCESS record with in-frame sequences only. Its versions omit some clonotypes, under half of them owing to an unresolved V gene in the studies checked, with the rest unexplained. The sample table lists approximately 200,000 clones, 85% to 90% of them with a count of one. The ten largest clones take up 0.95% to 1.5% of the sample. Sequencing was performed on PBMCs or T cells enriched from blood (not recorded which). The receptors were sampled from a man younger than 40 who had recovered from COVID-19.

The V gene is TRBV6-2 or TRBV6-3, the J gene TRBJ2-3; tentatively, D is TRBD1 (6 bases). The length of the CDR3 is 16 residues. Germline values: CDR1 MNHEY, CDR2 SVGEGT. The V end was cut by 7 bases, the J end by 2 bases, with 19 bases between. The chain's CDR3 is CASTPLGGLDTDTQYF. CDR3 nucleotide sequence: TGTGCCAGCACCCCACTAGGGGGTCTCGACACAGATACGCAGTATTTT.

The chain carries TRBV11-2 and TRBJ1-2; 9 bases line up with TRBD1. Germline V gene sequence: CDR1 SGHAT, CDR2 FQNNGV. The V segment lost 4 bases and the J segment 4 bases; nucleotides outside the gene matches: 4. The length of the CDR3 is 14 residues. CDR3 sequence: CASSSGTGFYGYTF. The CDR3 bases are TGTGCCAGCAGCTCCGGGACAGGGTTCTATGGCTACACCTTC.

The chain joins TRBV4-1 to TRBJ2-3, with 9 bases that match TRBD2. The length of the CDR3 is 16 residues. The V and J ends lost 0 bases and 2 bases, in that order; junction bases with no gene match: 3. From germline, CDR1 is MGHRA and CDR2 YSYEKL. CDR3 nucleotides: TGCGCCAGCAGCCAAGATGCTAGCGGGACCACAGATACGCAGTATTTT. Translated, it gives CASSQDASGTTDTQYF.

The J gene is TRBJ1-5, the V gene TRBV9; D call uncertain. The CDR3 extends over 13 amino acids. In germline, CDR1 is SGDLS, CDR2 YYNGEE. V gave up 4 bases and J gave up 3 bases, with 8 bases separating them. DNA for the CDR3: TGTGCCAGCAGCCGAGAGGACAATCAGCCCCAGCATTTT. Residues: CASSREDNQPQHF.

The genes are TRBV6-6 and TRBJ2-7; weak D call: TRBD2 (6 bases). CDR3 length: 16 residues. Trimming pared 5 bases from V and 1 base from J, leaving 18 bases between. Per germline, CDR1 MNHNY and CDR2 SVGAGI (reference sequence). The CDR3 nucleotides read TGTGCCAGCAGTCGTTCTTCAGCGGGCTTTTCCTACGAGCAGTACTTC. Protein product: CASSRSSAGFSYEQYF.

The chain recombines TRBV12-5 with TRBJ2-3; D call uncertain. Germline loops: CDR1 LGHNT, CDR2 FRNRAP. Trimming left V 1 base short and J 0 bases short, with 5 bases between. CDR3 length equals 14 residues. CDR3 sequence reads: CASGLGASTDTQYF. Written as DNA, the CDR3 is TGTGCTAGTGGTTTGGGAGCTAGCACAGATACGCAGTATTTT.

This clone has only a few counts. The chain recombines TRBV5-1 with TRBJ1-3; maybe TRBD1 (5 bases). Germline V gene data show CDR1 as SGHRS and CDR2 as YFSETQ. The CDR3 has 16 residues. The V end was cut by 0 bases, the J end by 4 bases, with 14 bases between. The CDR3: CASSLAYDSQGNTIYF. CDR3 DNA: TGCGCCAGCAGCTTGGCCTATGACAGCCAGGGAAACACCATATATTTT.

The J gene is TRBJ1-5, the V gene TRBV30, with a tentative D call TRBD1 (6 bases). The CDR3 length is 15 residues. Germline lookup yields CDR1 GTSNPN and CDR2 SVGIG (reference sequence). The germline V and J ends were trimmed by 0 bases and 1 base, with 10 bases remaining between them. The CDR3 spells CAWSVGARSNQPQHF. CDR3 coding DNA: TGTGCCTGGAGTGTGGGGGCGAGAAGCAATCAGCCCCAGCATTTT.

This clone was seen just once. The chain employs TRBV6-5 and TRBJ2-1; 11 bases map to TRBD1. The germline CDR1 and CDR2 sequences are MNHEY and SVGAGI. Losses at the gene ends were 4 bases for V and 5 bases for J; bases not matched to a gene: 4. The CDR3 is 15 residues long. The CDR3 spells CASSSGQGANNEQFF. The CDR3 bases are TGTGCCAGCAGTTCAGGACAGGGGGCCAACAATGAGCAGTTCTTC.

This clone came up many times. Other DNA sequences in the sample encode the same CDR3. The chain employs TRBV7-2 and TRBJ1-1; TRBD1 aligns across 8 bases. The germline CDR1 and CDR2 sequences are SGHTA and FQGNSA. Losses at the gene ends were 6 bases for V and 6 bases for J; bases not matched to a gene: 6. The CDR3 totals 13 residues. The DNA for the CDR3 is TGTGCCAGCAGTCTTCAGGGGGCATCTGAAGCTTTCTTT. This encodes CASSLQGASEAFF.

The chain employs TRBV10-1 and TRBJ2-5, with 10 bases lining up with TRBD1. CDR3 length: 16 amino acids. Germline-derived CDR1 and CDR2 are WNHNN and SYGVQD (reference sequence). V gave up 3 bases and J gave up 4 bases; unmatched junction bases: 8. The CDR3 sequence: CASSDWGQGFRETQYF. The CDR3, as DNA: TGCGCCAGCAGTGACTGGGGACAGGGGTTCCGAGAGACCCAGTACTTC.

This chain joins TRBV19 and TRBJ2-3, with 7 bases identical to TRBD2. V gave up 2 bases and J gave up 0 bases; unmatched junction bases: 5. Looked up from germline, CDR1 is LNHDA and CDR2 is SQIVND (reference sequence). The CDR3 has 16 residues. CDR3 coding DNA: TGTGCCAGTAGTATATCCAGCGGGAAAAGCACAGATACGCAGTATTTT. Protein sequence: CASSISSGKSTDTQYF.

CDR3: CASSFPGSTDTQYF. For the CDR3, the DNA is TGTGCCAGCAGTTTTCCTGGGAGTACAGATACGCAGTATTTT. The V and J genes are TRBV27 and TRBJ2-3, with D possibly TRBD2 on 5 matching bases. V lost 3 bases, J lost 3 bases, and 10 bases lay in between. The germline gives CDR1 MNHEY, CDR2 SMNVEV (reference sequence). The CDR3 totals 14 residues.

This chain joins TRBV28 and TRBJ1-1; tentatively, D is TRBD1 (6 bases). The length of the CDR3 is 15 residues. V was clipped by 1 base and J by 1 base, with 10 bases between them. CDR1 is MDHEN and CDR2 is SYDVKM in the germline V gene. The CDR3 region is CASSLSATGNTEAFF. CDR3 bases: TGTGCCAGCAGTTTATCCGCGACAGGGAACACTGAAGCTTTCTTT.

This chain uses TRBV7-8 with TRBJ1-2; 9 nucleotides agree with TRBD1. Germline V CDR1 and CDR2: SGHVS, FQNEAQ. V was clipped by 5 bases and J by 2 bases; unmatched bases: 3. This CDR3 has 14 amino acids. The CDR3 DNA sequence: TGTGCCAGCAGCCCGACAGGGGGGAACTATGGCTACACCTTC. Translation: CASSPTGGNYGYTF.

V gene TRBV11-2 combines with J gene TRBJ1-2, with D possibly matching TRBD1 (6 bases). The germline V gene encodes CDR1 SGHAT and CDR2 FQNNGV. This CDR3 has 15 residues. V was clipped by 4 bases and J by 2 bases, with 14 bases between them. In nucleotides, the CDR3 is TGTGCCAGCAGCTCATTACAGGGATTCAACTATGGCTACACCTTC. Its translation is CASSSLQGFNYGYTF.

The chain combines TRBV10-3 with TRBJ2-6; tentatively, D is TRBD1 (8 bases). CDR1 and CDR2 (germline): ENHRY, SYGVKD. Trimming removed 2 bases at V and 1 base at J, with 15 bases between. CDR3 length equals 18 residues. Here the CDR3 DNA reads TGTGCCATCAGTGAGAAAACAGGGGGAGGGTCTGGGGCCAACGTCCTGACTTTC. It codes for CAISEKTGGGSGANVLTF.